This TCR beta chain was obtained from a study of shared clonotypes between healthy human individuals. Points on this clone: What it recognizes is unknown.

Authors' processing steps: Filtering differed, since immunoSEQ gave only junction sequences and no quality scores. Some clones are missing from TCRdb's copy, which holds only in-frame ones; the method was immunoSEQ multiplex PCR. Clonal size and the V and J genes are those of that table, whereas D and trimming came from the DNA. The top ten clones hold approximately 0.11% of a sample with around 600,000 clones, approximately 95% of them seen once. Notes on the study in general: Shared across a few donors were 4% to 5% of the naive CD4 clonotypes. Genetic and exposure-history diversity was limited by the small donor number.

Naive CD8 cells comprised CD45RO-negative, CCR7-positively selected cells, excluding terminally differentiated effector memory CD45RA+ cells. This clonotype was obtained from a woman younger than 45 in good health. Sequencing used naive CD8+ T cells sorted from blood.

The CDR3: CASSPMDREVSPYGYTF. The CDR3 bases are TGCGCCAGCAGCCCGATGGACAGGGAGGTATCCCCCTATGGCTACACCTTC. The J gene is TRBJ1-2, the V gene TRBV5-1; TRBD1 aligns across 8 bases. After removal of 4 bases from V and 4 bases from J, the junction contained 15 bases not matched to a gene. CDR3 size: 17 residues. The germline CDR1 and CDR2 sequences are SGHRS and YFSETQ.